The 2 T cell receptor beta chains below all came from one sample that was sequenced in a study of cytomegalovirus exposure and HLA in healthy donors. Primers included in the PCR were 60 Vbeta and 13 Jbeta primers. Profiled with immunoSEQ multiplex PCR; TCRdb holds only in-frame clones, not every one. The profile covers around 130,000 clones, with roughly four fifths appearing a single time and roughly 1.2% taken by the ten largest. The material sequenced was PBMCs. These TCRs come from a boy between 10 and 17 years old in good health and CMV-seronegative.

J is TRBJ2-5 and V is TRBV10-3, with TRBD1 as a possible D gene (5 bases). Judging by the DNA end, TRBJ2-7 fits better; the J call may be wrong. CDR3 length: 12 amino acids. Germline V gene lookup returns CDR1 ENHRY and CDR2 SYGVKD. CDR3 coding DNA: TGTGGGGCTGGGGCGGCATCCTACGAGCAGTACTTC. It yields the protein CGAGAASYEQYF.

V gene TRBV10-3 combines with J gene TRBJ2-1; 10 bases map to TRBD2. The length of the CDR3 is 15 residues. Germline CDR1 is ENHRY and CDR2 is SYGVKD. V shed 6 bases, J shed 4 bases, and the junction held 6 bases outside the gene matches. CDR3 loop: CAIREREGRYNEQFF. The CDR3 DNA is TGTGCCATCAGGGAGCGGGAGGGCCGATACAATGAGCAGTTCTTC.